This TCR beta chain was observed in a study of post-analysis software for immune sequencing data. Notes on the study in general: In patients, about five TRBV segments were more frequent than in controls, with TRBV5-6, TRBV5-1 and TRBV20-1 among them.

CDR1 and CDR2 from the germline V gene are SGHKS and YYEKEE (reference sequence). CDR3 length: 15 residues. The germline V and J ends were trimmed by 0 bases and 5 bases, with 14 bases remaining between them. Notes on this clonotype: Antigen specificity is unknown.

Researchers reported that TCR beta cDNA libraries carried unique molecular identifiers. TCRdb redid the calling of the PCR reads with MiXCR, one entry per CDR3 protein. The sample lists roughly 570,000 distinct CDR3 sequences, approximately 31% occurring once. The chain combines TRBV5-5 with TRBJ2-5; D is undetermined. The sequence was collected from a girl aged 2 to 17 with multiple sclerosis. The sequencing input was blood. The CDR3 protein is CASSLGHATLETQYF. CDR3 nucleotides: TGTGCCAGCAGCTTGGGACATGCGACATTGGAGACCCAGTACTTC.